These 28 T cell receptor beta chains share one sample of origin, sequenced in a study of OX40 agonist ivuxolimab in advanced cancers. The repertoire was sequenced with immunoSEQ multiplex PCR; TCRdb's copy has only in-frame clones and lacks some. Among 60,000 to 85,000 clones, roughly 89% were seen once, and the ten largest hold approximately 2.3%. This material consisted of CD4+ or CD8+ T cells sorted from blood, taken in a trial of the OX40 agonist ivuxolimab. These receptors all stem from an adult with an advanced solid tumor such as melanoma, head and neck, liver or kidney cancer.

This clone was recorded once. This sequence joins TRBV4-1 and TRBJ2-5, with D possibly being TRBD1 (6 bases). Germline assignment: CDR1 MGHRA and CDR2 YSYEKL. This CDR3 region has 16 residues. V dropped 0 bases and J dropped 5 bases, with 16 bases sitting between them. CDR3 region: CASSQDLGMGAETQYF. Written as DNA, the CDR3 is TGCGCCAGCAGCCAAGACCTCGGGATGGGGGCGGAGACCCAGTACTTC.

This clone was observed a single time. The rearrangement uses TRBV5-1 and TRBJ2-3; TRBD2 aligns across 10 bases. Germline CDR1 reads SGHRS; CDR2 reads YFSETQ. V was clipped by 5 bases and J by 3 bases; unmatched bases: 12. This CDR3 region has 17 residues. As DNA, the CDR3 is TGCGCCAGCAGTGACGCCCCTAGCGGGGGACTGACAGATACGCAGTATTTT. Amino acids: CASSDAPSGGLTDTQYF.

The chain couples TRBV7-2 to TRBJ2-1; 15 bases match TRBD2. The CDR3 runs to 18 residues. The J segment lost 6 bases and the V segment lost 6 bases, leaving 12 bases of the junction unmatched. Germline lookup yields CDR1 SGHTA and CDR2 FQGNSA. CDR3 DNA sequence: TGTGCCAGCAGTTTATTTTTCGGACTAGCGGGGGGGAGCAATGAGCAGTTCTTC. The encoded protein is CASSLFFGLAGGSNEQFF.

The chain employs TRBV11-3 and TRBJ1-3; 10 bases fit TRBD1. V was pared by 5 bases and J by 6 bases, with 7 bases of the junction left unmatched. Germline V gives CDR1 SGHNT, CDR2 YENEEA. The CDR3 spans 15 residues. The CDR3 sequence: CASSPGQGDENTIYF. The CDR3 DNA sequence: TGTGCCAGCAGCCCTGGACAGGGGGACGAAAACACCATATATTTT.

This clone has just a few counts. The CDR3, as DNA: TGTGCCAGCAGTTTCCGGCGGGAGCCTGGGGCCAACGTCCTGACTTTC. It translates to CASSFRREPGANVLTF. The chain has TRBV27 and TRBJ2-6, with 7 nucleotides matching TRBD2. Trimming cost V 3 bases and J 2 bases; bases outside gene matches: 4. Germline CDR1 is MNHEY and CDR2 is SMNVEV (reference sequence). There are 16 residues in the CDR3.

V gene TRBV9 combines with J gene TRBJ2-3; 8 nucleotides align to TRBD2. Germline values: CDR1 SGDLS, CDR2 YYNGEE. V lost 0 bases and J lost 5; bases outside the gene matches: 5. This CDR3 has 15 amino acids. The CDR3 bases are TGTGCCAGCAGCGTAGCGGGAGGGCCGGTAGATACGCAGTATTTT. It specifies CASSVAGGPVDTQYF.

This clone was detected only once. The rearrangement uses TRBV4-2 and TRBJ2-1; no firm D call. V shed 4 bases and J shed 0 bases, with 10 bases lying between them. In germline, CDR1 is LGHNA, CDR2 YNFKEQ. The CDR3 consists of 15 residues. The CDR3 DNA follows: TGTGCCAGCAGCCCGGACGCCAGCTCCTACAATGAGCAGTTCTTC. It translates to CASSPDASSYNEQFF.

The CDR3 protein is CASSLTTPGVNTIYF. The CDR3, as DNA: TGTGCCAGCAGTCTTACGACCCCGGGGGTGAACACCATATATTTT. The chain uses TRBV27 and TRBJ1-3; weak D call: TRBD1 (5 bases). Germline V CDR1 and CDR2: MNHEY, SMNVEV (reference sequence). V lost 5 bases, J lost 7 bases, and 18 bases lay in between. The CDR3 is made up of 15 amino acids.

V is TRBV28 and J is TRBJ2-7, with TRBD2 as a possible D gene (6 bases). The germline V and J ends were trimmed by 5 bases and 1 base, with 18 bases remaining between them. Per the germline V gene, CDR1 is MDHEN and CDR2 is SYDVKM. The CDR3 covers 16 residues. For the CDR3, the DNA is TGTGCCAGCAGTCTTAAGATTATGGGAGGATCCTACGAGCAGTACTTC. Encoded protein: CASSLKIMGGSYEQYF. Full variable domain (missing parts from reference TRBV28 and TRBJ2-7): DVKVTQSSRYLVKRTGEKVFLECVQDMDHENMFWYRQDPGLGLRLIYFSYDVKMKEKGDIPEGYSVSREKKERFSLILESASTNQTSMYLCASSLKIMGGSYEQYFGPGTRLTVT.

This clone was detected only a few times. CDR3 loop: CASSINFDPRGEKLFF. CDR3 bases: TGTGCCAGTAGTATTAACTTCGACCCGAGGGGGGAAAAACTGTTTTTT. V is TRBV19 and J is TRBJ1-4, with D tentatively TRBD1 (6 bases). Between the trimmed V and J ends, which lost 3 bases and 8 bases, there was a span of 19 bases. This CDR3 contains 16 residues. The V gene's germline CDR1 is LNHDA and CDR2 SQIVND (reference sequence).

The gene calls are TRBV6-6 and TRBJ1-1, with D possibly TRBD1 on 5 matching bases. Deletions cut 2 bases from V and 0 bases from J, with 10 bases between. CDR3 length: 15 amino acids. Per the germline V gene, CDR1 is MNHNY and CDR2 is SVGAGI (reference sequence). This chain's CDR3 is CASSYPRGVNTEAFF. CDR3 bases: TGTGCCAGCAGTTACCCTCGGGGGGTGAACACTGAAGCTTTCTTT.

The chain employs TRBV7-2 and TRBJ1-5; TRBD1 agrees at 11 bases. Trimming at V came to 1 base and at J to 1 base, leaving 3 bases not matched to a gene. This CDR3 has 17 amino acids. Germline-derived CDR1 and CDR2 are SGHTA and FQGNSA. CDR3 residues: CASSLGTGGRSNQPQHF. DNA of the CDR3: TGTGCCAGCAGCTTAGGGACAGGGGGCAGGAGCAATCAGCCCCAGCATTTT.

The V gene is TRBV19, the J gene TRBJ1-3; D is unclear. Germline V gives CDR1 LNHDA, CDR2 SQIVND (reference sequence). Trimming removed 4 bases from V and 0 bases from J, with 10 bases in between. This CDR3 has 15 amino acids. The CDR3 bases are TGTGCCAGTAGTACCCGCGCCCTCTCTGGAAACACCATATATTTT. It translates to CASSTRALSGNTIYF.

The V and J genes are TRBV5-1 and TRBJ2-3; maybe TRBD2 (6 bases). The V gene lost 2 bases and the J gene lost 0 bases, with 16 bases spanning the gap. Looked up from germline, CDR1 is SGHRS and CDR2 is YFSETQ. CDR3 length: 17 residues. The CDR3 nucleotides read TGCGCCAGCAGCTTTCTGACTAGGCCGACTAGCACAGATACGCAGTATTTT. Encoded protein: CASSFLTRPTSTDTQYF.

Only a few counts were recorded for this clone. The V call is TRBV2, the J call TRBJ1-6, with unresolved D. Germline CDR1 is SNHLY and CDR2 is FYNNEI. Trimming stripped 7 bases from V and 9 bases from J, with 13 bases between. CDR3 length: 13 residues. The CDR3 bases are TGTGCCAGCACTTTCTACGGCGTTTCACCCCTCCACTTT. This gives the protein CASTFYGVSPLHF.

The gene calls are TRBV6-5 and TRBJ1-2; no definite D call. The CDR3 extends over 12 amino acids. The germline gives CDR1 MNHEY, CDR2 SVGAGI. V was shortened by 6 bases and J by 8 bases, with 13 bases between the two germline ends. The CDR3 region has the DNA TGTGCCAGCAGGAACGGTCCCCGAGGCTACACCTTC. It translates to CASRNGPRGYTF.

The chain couples TRBV9 to TRBJ2-7, with TRBD1 matching over 10 bases. Looked up from germline, CDR1 is SGDLS and CDR2 is YYNGEE. Germline trimming cut 0 bases from V and 2 bases from J; bases unmatched to any gene: 2. This CDR3 is built from 15 residues. CDR3 sequence: CASSVGTGGAYEQYF. The CDR3 DNA reads as TGTGCCAGCAGCGTAGGGACAGGGGGAGCCTACGAGCAGTACTTC.

The chain couples TRBV9 to TRBJ2-1; D may be TRBD1 (6 bases). The ends were cut back, 3 bases at V and 3 bases at J, with 7 bases in the middle. Germline V CDR1 and CDR2: SGDLS, YYNGEE. This CDR3 comprises 13 residues. The CDR3 DNA sequence: TGTGCCAGCAGCGGGACAGACTACAATGAGCAGTTCTTC. Protein product: CASSGTDYNEQFF.

The V call is TRBV27, the J call TRBJ2-2; the D gene is possibly TRBD1 (5 bases). Trimming cost V 2 bases and J 2 bases, with 15 bases left between them. This CDR3 is 17 amino acids long. Germline values: CDR1 MNHEY, CDR2 SMNVEV (reference sequence). CDR3 sequence reads: CASSLEARQGNTGELFF. CDR3 nucleotide sequence: TGTGCCAGCAGTTTAGAGGCCCGGCAGGGTAACACCGGGGAGCTGTTTTTT.

The V gene is TRBV6-5, the J gene TRBJ1-2; D unresolved. Germline CDR1 is MNHEY and CDR2 is SVGAGI. The CDR3 runs 11 residues. Between the trimmed V and J ends, which lost 6 bases and 8 bases, there was a span of 10 bases. The CDR3 DNA reads TGTGCCAGCAGCCCCGCCGGGGGCTACACCTTC. Residues: CASSPAGGYTF.

The chain links TRBV4-2 to TRBJ1-2, with a weak D call TRBD1 (5 bases). CDR3 length: 16 amino acids. CDR1 and CDR2 from the germline V gene are LGHNA and YNFKEQ. Between the trimmed V and J ends, which lost 2 bases and 8 bases, there was a span of 21 bases. The CDR3 region has the DNA TGTGCCAGCAGCCAACCCTTTGGGGTGGCGGGGGAAGGCTACACCTTC. Protein sequence: CASSQPFGVAGEGYTF.

The V and J genes are TRBV11-2 and TRBJ2-3; TRBD2 is a possible D gene (5 bases). Trimming removed 1 base from V and 1 base from J, with 12 bases in between. This CDR3 is built from 16 residues. Germline V gene lookup returns CDR1 SGHAT and CDR2 FQNNGV. CDR3 in DNA: TGTGCCAGCAGCTTAGGCCCAGCGGCCGGCACAGATACGCAGTATTTT. It specifies CASSLGPAAGTDTQYF. Combining the CDR3 with reference TRBV11-2 and TRBJ2-3 gives the whole variable domain EAGVAQSPRYKIIEKRQSVAFWCNPISGHATLYWYQQILGQGPKLLIQFQNNGVVDDSQLPKDRFSAERLKGVDSTLKIQPAKLEDSAVYLCASSLGPAAGTDTQYFGPGTRLTVL.

This chain joins TRBV4-1 and TRBJ1-4; 7 bases match TRBD1. Germline values: CDR1 MGHRA, CDR2 YSYEKL. Trimming took 4 bases from V and 0 from J; bases not matched to a gene: 5. This CDR3 is 16 amino acids long. CDR3 DNA: TGCGCCAGCAGCCCCAGGGGGGTGGCAACTAATGAAAAACTGTTTTTT. It codes for CASSPRGVATNEKLFF.

This clone was recorded a few times. This chain joins TRBV6-1 and TRBJ2-7; D is possibly TRBD2 (6 bases). The CDR3 totals 12 residues. Germline V gene sequence: CDR1 MNHNS, CDR2 SASEGT. The V and J ends lost 6 bases and 7 bases respectively, with 13 bases between them. This CDR3 reads CASSLPGGEQYF. The CDR3 DNA reads as TGTGCCAGCAGCCTCCCCGGGGGAGAGCAGTACTTC.

This clone has just one count. The rearrangement joins TRBV6-1 to TRBJ1-1; the D gene is possibly TRBD1 (5 bases). The CDR3 has 15 amino acids. CDR1 and CDR2 (germline): MNHNS, SASEGT. Trimming stripped 1 base from V and 3 bases from J, with 12 bases between. Written as DNA, the CDR3 is TGTGCCAGCAGTGAAGTGGGGCAGTCTTACACTGAAGCTTTCTTT. Translating it yields CASSEVGQSYTEAFF.

The chain links TRBV19 to TRBJ1-2; 10 nucleotides match TRBD1. V was pared by 6 bases and J by 0 bases, with 7 bases of the junction left unmatched. CDR3 size: 16 residues. Germline lookup yields CDR1 LNHDA and CDR2 SQIVND (reference sequence). CDR3 sequence (DNA): TGTGCCAGTAGCCGGACAGGGGGATTACCTAACTATGGCTACACCTTC. Its protein product is CASSRTGGLPNYGYTF.

To note about this clone: A single base separates this from a much larger clone, so it may be a read error. A read error is likely, as this CDR3 ends without the conserved phenylalanine or tryptophan. CDR3 DNA: TGTGCCAGCAGTGGTGGGCAGAATCAGCCCCAGCATCTT. Translation: CASSGGQNQPQHL. This chain links TRBV2 with TRBJ1-5; D call uncertain. The CDR3 consists of 13 residues. CDR1 SNHLY and CDR2 FYNNEI come from the germline V gene. The V end was cut by 4 bases, the J end by 4 bases, with 8 bases between.

Only a few counts were recorded for this clone. The chain combines TRBV29-1 with TRBJ1-1, with D hard to call. The CDR3 sequence is 14 residues long. V was pared by 8 bases and J by 5 bases, with 21 bases between. Germline V gene sequence: CDR1 SQVTM, CDR2 ANQGSEA. The CDR3: CSFHSLAGGTEAFF. CDR3 nucleotides: TGCAGCTTTCACTCTTTGGCGGGAGGGACTGAAGCTTTCTTT. Full variable domain (rest looked up from reference TRBV29-1 and TRBJ1-1): SAVISQKPSRDICQRGTSLTIQCQVDSQVTMMFWYRQQPGQSLTLIATANQGSEATYESGFVIDKFPISRPNLTFSTLTVSNMSPEDSSIYLCSFHSLAGGTEAFFGQGTRLTVV.